At least ten counts were recorded for the clone carrying this T cell receptor (beta chain). Its antigen is not known. These data belong to a study of human T cells and chemical hapten exposure. Study results and limitations: As the donors had alopecia, their immune response may differ from healthy people's. Significantly greater numbers of large CDR3 similarity clusters came from expanded TCRs than from controls.

Germline V gives CDR1 MNHEY, CDR2 SVGAGI. This CDR3 contains 14 residues. V was cut by 6 bases and J by 0 bases, with 8 bases left in between. Noted time point: pre-sensitization, week 0. Documented treatment: therapeutic diphenylcyclopropenone sensitization with weekly scalp DPC. Total RNA was isolated from whole blood that had not been fractionated. Investigators collected blood before applying each patch test. Suited to DPC and affected by alopecia, the donors ranged from 18 to 70 years old. Using its own MiXCR run on the RACE reads, TCRdb lists one record per CDR3 protein. The table includes under 40,000 distinct CDR3 sequences, about a tenth detected once.

This specimen consisted of whole blood, obtained in connection with sensitization to the hapten diphenylcyclopropenone (DPC). The source is a man between 45 and 60 years old with alopecia areata. Some clones in this sample may be carry-over from other donors' samples. The chain is built from TRBV6-5 and TRBJ1-4; D is unclear. The DNA of the CDR3 is TGTGCCAGCAGGTTACTTGCAACTAATGAAAAACTGTTTTTT. Its protein product is CASRLLATNEKLFF.